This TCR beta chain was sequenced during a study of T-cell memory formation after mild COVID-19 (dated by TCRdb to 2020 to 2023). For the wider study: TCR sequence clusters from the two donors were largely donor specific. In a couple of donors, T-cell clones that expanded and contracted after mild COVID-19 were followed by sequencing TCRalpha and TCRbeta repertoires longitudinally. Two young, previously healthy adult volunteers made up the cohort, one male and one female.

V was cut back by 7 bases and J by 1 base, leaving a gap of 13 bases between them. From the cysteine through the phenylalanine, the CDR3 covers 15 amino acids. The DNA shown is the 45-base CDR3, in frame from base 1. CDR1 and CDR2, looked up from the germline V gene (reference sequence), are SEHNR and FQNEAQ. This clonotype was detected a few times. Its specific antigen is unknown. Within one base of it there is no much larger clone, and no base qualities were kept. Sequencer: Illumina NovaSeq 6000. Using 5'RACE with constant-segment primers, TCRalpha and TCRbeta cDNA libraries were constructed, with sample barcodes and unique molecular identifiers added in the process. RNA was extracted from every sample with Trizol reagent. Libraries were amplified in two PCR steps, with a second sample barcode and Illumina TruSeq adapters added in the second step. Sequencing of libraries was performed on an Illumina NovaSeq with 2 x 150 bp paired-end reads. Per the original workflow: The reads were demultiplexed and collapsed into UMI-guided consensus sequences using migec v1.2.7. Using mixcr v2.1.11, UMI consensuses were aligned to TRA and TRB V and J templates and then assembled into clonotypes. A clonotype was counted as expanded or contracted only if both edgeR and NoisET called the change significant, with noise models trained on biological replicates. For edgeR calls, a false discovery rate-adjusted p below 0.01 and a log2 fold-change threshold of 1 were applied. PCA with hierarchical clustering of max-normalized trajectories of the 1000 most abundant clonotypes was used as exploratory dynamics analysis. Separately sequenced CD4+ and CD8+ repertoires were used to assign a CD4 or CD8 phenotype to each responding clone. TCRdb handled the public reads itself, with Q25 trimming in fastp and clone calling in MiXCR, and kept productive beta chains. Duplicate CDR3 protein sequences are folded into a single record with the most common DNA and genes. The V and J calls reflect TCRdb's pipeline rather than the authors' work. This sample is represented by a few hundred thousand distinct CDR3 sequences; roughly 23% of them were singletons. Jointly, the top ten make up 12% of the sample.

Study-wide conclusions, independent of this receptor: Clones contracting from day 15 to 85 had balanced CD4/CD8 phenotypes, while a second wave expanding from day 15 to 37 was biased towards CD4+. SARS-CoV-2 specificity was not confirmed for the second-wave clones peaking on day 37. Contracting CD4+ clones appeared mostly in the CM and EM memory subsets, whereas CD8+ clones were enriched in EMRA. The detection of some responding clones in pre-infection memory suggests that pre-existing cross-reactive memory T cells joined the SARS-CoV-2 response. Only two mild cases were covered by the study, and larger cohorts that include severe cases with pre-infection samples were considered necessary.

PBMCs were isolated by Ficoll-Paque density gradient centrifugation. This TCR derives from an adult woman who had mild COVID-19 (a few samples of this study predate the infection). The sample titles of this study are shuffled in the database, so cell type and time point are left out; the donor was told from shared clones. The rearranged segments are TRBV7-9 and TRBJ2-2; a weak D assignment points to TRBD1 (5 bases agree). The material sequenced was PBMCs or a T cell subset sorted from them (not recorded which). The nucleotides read TGTGCCAGCATCCCGACAGCCCTGAACACCGGGGAGCTGTTTTTT. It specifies CASIPTALNTGELFF.